The next 28 T cell receptor beta chains were all read from a single sample in a study of cytomegalovirus exposure and HLA in healthy donors. The PCR contained 60 Vbeta and 13 Jbeta primers. Sequencing used immunoSEQ multiplex PCR; TCRdb keeps in-frame clones, though not all of them. The sample carries about 150,000 clones, 50% to 75% recorded once. The sequencing sample was made of PBMCs. Source of these receptors: a woman aged 25 to 39 in good health and CMV-seropositive.

The table lists this clone with a few counts. The chain employs TRBV10-3 and TRBJ2-2; 10 positions agree with TRBD2. Per the germline V gene, CDR1 is ENHRY and CDR2 is SYGVKD. Germline trimming cut 1 base from V and 7 bases from J; bases unmatched to any gene: 6. CDR3 size: 16 residues. CDR3 nucleotide sequence: TGTGCCATCAGTGAGTTGAAAACTAGCGGGGACGGGGAGCTGTTTTTT. Translated, it gives CAISELKTSGDGELFF.

The chain employs TRBV6-6 and TRBJ1-2, with 9 bases that match TRBD1. Unmatched junction bases numbered 9, after V lost 5 bases and J lost 8 bases. CDR3 size: 14 residues. Germline V gives CDR1 MNHNY, CDR2 SVGAGI (reference sequence). The CDR3 region is CASSPYRGRGGYTF. The CDR3 DNA follows: TGTGCCAGCAGTCCGTACAGGGGGCGGGGGGGCTACACCTTC.

The genes are TRBV19 and TRBJ1-2, with TRBD1 identical over 9 bases. The V gene end was trimmed by 4 bases and the J gene end by 8 bases; junction bases not matched to a gene: 8. Germline V gene sequence: CDR1 LNHDA, CDR2 SQIVND (reference sequence). CDR3 length: 14 residues. CDR3 sequence reads: CASSSRQGERGYTF. In DNA, the CDR3 is TGTGCCAGTAGTAGCCGACAGGGGGAGAGAGGCTACACCTTC. The variable domain in full, completed from reference TRBV19 and TRBJ1-2, reads DGGITQSPKYLFRKEGQNVTLSCEQNLNHDAMYWYRQDPGQGLRLIYYSQIVNDFQKGDIAEGYSVSREKKESFPLTVTSAQKNPTAFYLCASSSRQGERGYTFGSGTRLTVV.

A few counts support this clone. The rearrangement uses TRBV5-4 and TRBJ2-2; TRBD2 agrees at 10 bases. The V segment lost 10 bases and the J segment 4 bases; nucleotides outside the gene matches: 13. CDR3 length: 16 residues. Germline loops: CDR1 SGHNT, CDR2 YYREEE (reference sequence). The CDR3 DNA is TGTGCCTCAAGGGCTAGCGGGAGTAGGGGCACCGGGGAGCTGTTTTTT. Protein: CASRASGSRGTGELFF.

This chain uses TRBV4-1 with TRBJ1-1, with D hard to call. Trimming shortened V by 1 base and J by 4 bases, and 13 bases separated the two germline ends. In germline, CDR1 is MGHRA, CDR2 YSYEKL. The CDR3 runs to 15 residues. The CDR3 nucleotides are TGCGCCAGCAGCCAAGCCGGGAACGCGGCCACTGAAGCTTTCTTT. This sequence encodes CASSQAGNAATEAFF.

This clone was detected only a few times. The rearrangement joins TRBV4-1 to TRBJ1-4; D possibly corresponds to TRBD1 (5 bases). The CDR3 spans 14 residues. The V end was cut by 4 bases, the J end by 3 bases, with 9 bases between. Germline V lookup: CDR1 MGHRA, CDR2 YSYEKL. CDR3 coding DNA: TGCGCCAGCAGCCGACAGAACTCTAATGAAAAACTGTTTTTT. It is translated as CASSRQNSNEKLFF.

The chain combines TRBV6-1 with TRBJ1-4, with D possibly TRBD1 on 6 matching bases. The CDR3 length is 15 residues. CDR1 and CDR2 from the germline V gene are MNHNS and SASEGT. V lost 8 bases and J lost 7, with 20 bases in between. CDR3 bases: TGTGCCAGCGGAGAACAGGGTTTTATTAGTGAAAAACTGTTTTTT. Its protein is CASGEQGFISEKLFF.

This clone has just a few counts. The chain has TRBV29-1 and TRBJ2-7, with a possible D match to TRBD2 (7 bases). Germline V gene lookup returns CDR1 SQVTM and CDR2 ANQGSEA. V was shortened by 3 bases and J by 3 bases, with 21 bases between the two germline ends. This CDR3 region has 16 residues. CDR3 DNA: TGCAGCGTTGAGGGGGGGGCGGGCTCTAGCCTCTACGAGCAGTACTTC. Its protein is CSVEGGAGSSLYEQYF.

J is TRBJ2-3 and V is TRBV6-6; TRBD2 might be the D (5 bases). The V end was cut by 6 bases, the J end by 6 bases, with 19 bases between. Germline V gene data show CDR1 as MNHNY and CDR2 as SVGAGI (reference sequence). The CDR3 consists of 15 residues. Here the CDR3 DNA reads TGTGCCAGCAGACTCCAGGTCGGGGTCGCGGATACGCAGTATTTT. Its protein product is CASRLQVGVADTQYF.

In nucleotides, the CDR3 is TGTGCCAGTAGTCTACCAGCGGGAGCGATCTACAATGAGCAGTTCTTC. Protein sequence: CASSLPAGAIYNEQFF. The chain employs TRBV19 and TRBJ2-1, with TRBD2 matching over 8 bases. Germline CDR1 LNHDA, CDR2 SQIVND (reference sequence). This CDR3 comprises 16 residues. Trimming at V came to 5 bases and at J to 3 bases, leaving 9 bases not matched to a gene.

The DNA for the CDR3 is TGTGCCAGCAGTGACACGACAGGGGGTTCAGATACGCAGTATTTT. Its protein is CASSDTTGGSDTQYF. The V gene is TRBV6-4, the J gene TRBJ2-3; 9 bases map to TRBD1. Germline trimming cut 2 bases from V and 4 bases from J; bases unmatched to any gene: 4. In germline, CDR1 is MRHNA, CDR2 SNTAGT. This CDR3 has 15 amino acids.

The rearrangement uses TRBV5-1 and TRBJ2-5; TRBD2 matches at 14 bases. The germline V gene encodes CDR1 SGHRS and CDR2 YFSETQ. The V segment lost 4 bases and the J segment 10 bases; nucleotides outside the gene matches: 12. The CDR3 extends over 16 amino acids. CDR3 loop: CASSQGLAGAGEDQYF. The CDR3 coding sequence is TGCGCCAGCAGCCAGGGACTAGCGGGGGCCGGGGAGGACCAGTACTTC.

The rearrangement links TRBV27 to TRBJ1-5; D is possibly TRBD1 (5 bases). The germline V and J ends were trimmed by 1 base and 6 bases, with 7 bases remaining between them. There are 13 residues in the CDR3. Germline V gene data show CDR1 as MNHEY and CDR2 as SMNVEV (reference sequence). This CDR3 reads CASSLFGGQPQHF. In nucleotides, the CDR3 is TGTGCCAGCAGTTTATTCGGGGGTCAGCCCCAGCATTTT.

This clone was observed many times. The chain couples TRBV6-4 to TRBJ2-1; 11 bases match TRBD2. There are 15 residues in the CDR3. Germline-derived CDR1 and CDR2 are MRHNA and SNTAGT. V lost 5 bases, J lost 4 bases, and 4 bases stayed unmatched. CDR3 protein: CASSSTSGGYNEQFF. The CDR3 DNA reads as TGTGCCAGCAGTTCCACTAGCGGGGGATACAATGAGCAGTTCTTC.

The J gene is TRBJ2-7, the V gene TRBV6-5; 10 nucleotides agree with TRBD1. Germline V gene data show CDR1 as MNHEY and CDR2 as SVGAGI. J was trimmed by 4 bases and V by 0 bases; bases with no gene match: 3. This CDR3 spans 15 amino acids. Here the CDR3 DNA reads TGTGCCAGCAGTTACTCACGGACAGGGGGATACGAGCAGTACTTC. It is translated as CASSYSRTGGYEQYF.

The rearrangement links TRBV4-1 to TRBJ1-5, with D unresolved. V gave up 1 base and J gave up 7 bases, with 17 bases separating them. This CDR3 has 16 residues. CDR1 is MGHRA, CDR2 YSYEKL, per germline. This CDR3 reads CASSQGTGGAGQPQHF. Written as DNA, the CDR3 is TGCGCCAGCAGCCAAGGGACTGGAGGCGCCGGGCAGCCCCAGCATTTT.

The V and J genes are TRBV5-1 and TRBJ1-1, with D possibly being TRBD1 (5 bases). CDR3 size: 13 residues. V shed 0 bases and J shed 8 bases, with 11 bases lying between them. Germline CDR1 and CDR2: SGHRS and YFSETQ. In DNA, the CDR3 is TGCGCCAGCAGCTTGGAGTCAGGGAAGGAAGCTTTCTTT. It encodes CASSLESGKEAFF. Complete variable domain (other parts from reference TRBV5-1 and TRBJ1-1): KAGVTQTPRYLIKTRGQQVTLSCSPISGHRSVSWYQQTPGQGLQFLFEYFSETQRNKGNFPGRFSGRQFSNSRSEMNVSTLELGDSALYLCASSLESGKEAFFGQGTRLTVV.

The rearrangement uses TRBV7-9 and TRBJ2-2; the match to TRBD2 covers 7 bases. The J segment lost 6 bases and the V segment lost 2 bases, leaving 15 bases of the junction unmatched. CDR1 SEHNR and CDR2 FQNEAQ come from the germline V gene (reference sequence). The CDR3 length is 18 residues. The CDR3 here is CASSLLSQGGRSSGELFF. As DNA, the CDR3 is TGTGCCAGCAGCTTACTCTCCCAAGGCGGGAGATCGTCCGGGGAGCTGTTTTTT.

The genes are TRBV19 and TRBJ1-2, with D hard to call. The germline CDR1 and CDR2 sequences are LNHDA and SQIVND (reference sequence). This CDR3 region has 13 residues. V dropped 5 bases and J dropped 2 bases, with 9 bases sitting between them. CDR3 loop: CASSPQKNYGYTF. As DNA, the CDR3 is TGTGCCAGTAGTCCACAGAAAAACTATGGCTACACCTTC.

The V call is TRBV5-1, the J call TRBJ2-3, with 11 bases fitting TRBD2. The CDR3 has 16 amino acids. Per germline, CDR1 SGHRS and CDR2 YFSETQ. Germline trimming cut 4 bases from V and 3 bases from J; bases unmatched to any gene: 7. The CDR3 sequence: CASSPLTSGITDTQYF. The CDR3 region has the DNA TGCGCCAGCAGCCCACTGACTAGCGGGATAACAGATACGCAGTATTTT.

The chain employs TRBV2 and TRBJ1-2; possible D gene TRBD1, 6 bases. Per the germline V gene, CDR1 is SNHLY and CDR2 is FYNNEI. The CDR3 loop spans 11 amino acids. Trimming took off 8 bases at V and 9 bases at J, with 13 bases between the two ends. The CDR3 here is CASLGGGRYTF. CDR3 nucleotides: TGTGCCAGCTTGGGGGGGGGCCGCTACACCTTC.

CDR3 in DNA: TGCGCCAGCAGCTTGGGAGTAGCTCTTCCGGACTATGGCTACACCTTC. Its translation is CASSLGVALPDYGYTF. The J gene is TRBJ1-2, the V gene TRBV5-1; D uncertain. The CDR3 has 16 amino acids. Germline V gives CDR1 SGHRS, CDR2 YFSETQ. Trimming removed 0 bases from V and 3 bases from J, with 15 bases in between. The whole variable domain, remainder taken from reference TRBV5-1 and TRBJ1-2, is KAGVTQTPRYLIKTRGQQVTLSCSPISGHRSVSWYQQTPGQGLQFLFEYFSETQRNKGNFPGRFSGRQFSNSRSEMNVSTLELGDSALYLCASSLGVALPDYGYTFGSGTRLTVV.

This sequence joins TRBV5-1 and TRBJ2-5, with D perhaps matching TRBD1 (6 bases). The assigned J gene may be wrong: the sequence end matches TRBJ2-7 better. CDR1 is SGHRS and CDR2 is YFSETQ in the germline V gene. This CDR3 is 17 amino acids long. The CDR3 spells CASSPQSDSRPSYEQYF. In nucleotides, the CDR3 is TGCGCCAGCAGCCCACAATCGGACAGCAGACCCTCCTACGAGCAGTACTTC.

V usage is TRBV5-1 and J usage is TRBJ1-2; D ambiguous. The V end was cut by 5 bases, the J end by 3 bases, with 20 bases between. From germline, CDR1 is SGHRS and CDR2 YFSETQ. The length of the CDR3 is 16 residues. The CDR3 bases are TGCGCCAGCAGATTTGAGTTTGGGCAGTTTGACTATGGCTACACCTTC. Amino acids: CASRFEFGQFDYGYTF.

V and J are TRBV5-4 and TRBJ2-5, with D possibly matching TRBD1 (5 bases). The J call may be faulty, since TRBJ2-7 better matches the DNA end. CDR3 size: 13 residues. The germline V gene encodes CDR1 SGHNT and CDR2 YYREEE (reference sequence). The CDR3 reads CASSSDRSYEQYF. DNA of the CDR3: TGTGCCAGCAGCTCAGACAGAAGCTACGAGCAGTACTTC.

The chain joins TRBV7-9 to TRBJ2-7, with 10 bases matching TRBD2. CDR1 SEHNR and CDR2 FQNEAQ come from the germline V gene (reference sequence). The CDR3 has 16 amino acids. The trim removed 2 bases at V and 8 bases at J, leaving 12 bases unmatched. CDR3 protein: CASSLLTSGKRGKQYF. The CDR3 DNA follows: TGTGCCAGCAGCTTACTTACTAGCGGGAAGAGGGGCAAGCAGTACTTC.

Comments on this clone: The same CDR3 also results from other DNA sequences found in this sample. This sequence joins TRBV5-1 and TRBJ2-7; 8 bases are shared with TRBD1. There are 14 residues in the CDR3. V dropped 4 bases and J dropped 1; count of bases not matched to a gene: 4. The germline gives CDR1 SGHRS, CDR2 YFSETQ. CDR3 protein: CASSPGQGSYEQYF. Written as DNA, the CDR3 is TGCGCCAGCAGCCCCGGACAGGGATCCTACGAGCAGTACTTC.

V usage is TRBV30 and J usage is TRBJ2-5; TRBD1 matches at 9 bases. The J call is in doubt because the DNA end fits TRBJ2-7 better. CDR1 is GTSNPN, CDR2 SVGIG, per germline (reference sequence). The CDR3 has 13 amino acids. For the CDR3, the DNA is TGTGCCTGGAGAGCCGGGACAGGGAGCGAGCAGTACTTC. The encoded protein is CAWRAGTGSEQYF.